This note documents a single T cell receptor beta chain sequence. Its antigen remains unknown. The sample is drawn from a study of CD8 T cell repertoires and HIV-1 epitope variants. Overall study: Each of Twenty-five Gag and Nef epitope peptides stimulated a separate culture. Overall study findings and caveats: Most of the nine antigen-specific clonotypes appeared cross-reactive to autologous or escape variants.

Only in-frame clones appear in the TCRdb table, and some are missing; sequencing was by immunoSEQ multiplex PCR. The sample includes under 100,000 clones, roughly four fifths of them seen just once. V was shortened by 8 bases and J by 14 bases, with 16 bases between the two germline ends. Germline lookup yields CDR1 MNHEY and CDR2 SMNVEV (reference sequence). This CDR3 contains 12 residues. V is TRBV27 and J is TRBJ1-6; D gene ambiguous. This TCR derives from a male donor with HIV. Sequences were obtained from uncultured baseline CD8+ T cells from peripheral blood mononuclear cells (PBMCs). CDR3 residues: CASQTGGRALHF. The DNA of the CDR3 is TGTGCCAGCCAGACGGGAGGGCGGGCCCTCCACTTT.